These T cell receptor beta chains were read from a single sample in a study of cytomegalovirus exposure and HLA in healthy donors. Measured with immunoSEQ multiplex PCR; TCRdb has only the in-frame clones, and not every one. Of about 110,000 clones in the sample, roughly 80% were seen once. Specimen: PBMCs. Receptors were obtained from a man aged 50 to 60 in good health and CMV-seronegative. The CDR3 runs from the conserved cysteine through the conserved F or W. D genes are given only for firm matches. Size values are once, few and many counts, or a class for expanded clones, and some rows have none.

d_gene	abundance	v_gene	j_gene	CDR3aa	CDR3nt
NA	once	TRBV7-9	TRBJ1-2	CASSSRRGEYGYTF	TGTGCCAGCAGCTCTCGACGGGGTGAATATGGCTACACCTTC
NA	NA	TRBV19	TRBJ2-3	CASSMVTRADTQYF	TGTGCCAGTAGTATGGTGACTAGGGCAGATACGCAGTATTTT
NA	NA	TRBV5-4	TRBJ2-7	CASSLESNSYEQYF	TGTGCCAGCAGCTTGGAGAGCAATTCCTACGAGCAGTACTTC
TRBD2	few	TRBV27	TRBJ2-5	CASSPQRGGPGTQYF	TGTGCCAGCAGTCCCCAGCGGGGGGGCCCGGGGACCCAGTACTTC
NA	NA	TRBV19	TRBJ2-1	CASSIIPREQFF	TGTGCCAGTAGTATAATCCCCCGTGAGCAGTTCTTC
NA	NA	TRBV7-8	TRBJ1-1	CASSYARAAEAFF	TGTGCCAGCAGCTATGCGAGGGCGGCTGAAGCTTTCTTT
TRBD1	NA	TRBV7-2	TRBJ2-7	CASSFGTGEGEQYF	TGTGCCAGCAGCTTCGGGACAGGGGAAGGAGAGCAGTACTTC
TRBD1	NA	TRBV19	TRBJ2-7	CASRQGFGEQYF	TGTGCCAGTAGACAGGGGTTCGGCGAGCAGTACTTC
NA	NA	TRBV11-2	TRBJ2-5	CASSPNNQGYQETQYF	TGTGCCAGCAGCCCAAATAATCAGGGGTACCAAGAGACCCAGTACTTC
NA	NA	TRBV27	TRBJ2-2	CASSPWGGGTGELFF	TGTGCCAGCAGCCCCTGGGGGGGCGGCACCGGGGAGCTGTTTTTT
NA	NA	TRBV5-6	TRBJ1-6	CASSPEGFKSPLHF	TGTGCCAGCAGCCCGGAGGGGTTCAAGTCACCCCTCCACTTT
NA	few	TRBV4-1	TRBJ1-5	CASSQREVRDQPQHF	TGCGCCAGCAGCCAAAGGGAGGTAAGGGATCAGCCCCAGCATTTT
NA	NA	TRBV28	TRBJ1-1	CASSGGGGWTEAFF	TGTGCCAGCAGTGGTGGGGGGGGTTGGACTGAAGCTTTCTTT
TRBD1	NA	TRBV5-1	TRBJ2-4	CASSPGQGPNQGKNIQYF	TGCGCCAGCAGCCCTGGACAGGGCCCAAATCAAGGCAAAAACATTCAGTACTTC
TRBD1	NA	TRBV19	TRBJ1-6	CASSASLGTGHNSPLHF	TGTGCCAGTAGTGCCAGCCTCGGGACAGGGCATAATTCACCCCTCCACTTT
NA	NA	TRBV6-5	TRBJ2-5	CASSPLRAQETQYF	TGTGCCAGCAGTCCCCTCAGGGCCCAAGAGACCCAGTACTTC
NA	NA	TRBV28	TRBJ1-5	CASTTGYSNQPQHF	TGTGCCAGCACTACAGGGTATAGCAATCAGCCCCAGCATTTT
TRBD1	NA	TRBV5-4	TRBJ2-5	CASSLRQGRETQYF	TGTGCCAGCAGCTTAAGACAGGGCCGGGAGACCCAGTACTTC
TRBD1	NA	TRBV4-1	TRBJ2-5	CASKGAGSETQYF	TGCGCCAGCAAGGGGGCAGGGTCAGAGACCCAGTACTTC
NA	NA	TRBV2	TRBJ1-6	CASSGAYNSPLHF	TGTGCCAGCAGCGGGGCCTATAATTCACCCCTCCACTTT
TRBD1	NA	TRBV28	TRBJ1-6	CASSFDRAVPNSPLHF	TGTGCCAGCAGTTTTGACAGGGCGGTACCAAATTCACCCCTCCACTTT
NA	NA	TRBV2	TRBJ1-2	CATGGEGNYGYTF	TGTGCCACCGGAGGGGAGGGAAACTATGGCTACACCTTC
NA	NA	TRBV19	TRBJ1-2	CASSIRESYGYTF	TGTGCCAGTAGTATACGGGAGAGCTATGGCTACACCTTC
NA	NA	TRBV11-2	TRBJ1-2	CASSLGVDGYTF	TGTGCCAGCAGCTTAGGAGTAGATGGCTACACCTTC
TRBD1	NA	TRBV18	TRBJ2-4	CASSPDRGASNIQYF	TGTGCCAGCTCCCCGGACAGGGGAGCCTCAAACATTCAGTACTTC
TRBD1	NA	TRBV27	TRBJ2-2	CASYSPGQGSSGELFF	TGTGCCAGCTATTCCCCCGGACAGGGGAGTAGTGGGGAGCTGTTTTTT
TRBD1	NA	TRBV5-1	TRBJ1-5	CASSRTGSSNQPQHF	TGCGCCAGCAGCCGGACAGGGTCCTCCAATCAGCCCCAGCATTTT
TRBD2	NA	TRBV18	TRBJ2-3	CASSPWGGATNTDTQYF	TGTGCCAGCTCACCATGGGGGGGAGCCACGAACACAGATACGCAGTATTTT
NA	NA	TRBV16	TRBJ1-5	CASSQYSGSNQPQHF	TGTGCCAGCAGCCAATACTCGGGGTCCAATCAGCCCCAGCATTTT
TRBD1	NA	TRBV5-4	TRBJ2-3	CASKPQGGNTDTQYF	TGTGCCAGCAAGCCACAGGGGGGTAACACAGATACGCAGTATTTT
TRBD1	NA	TRBV29-1	TRBJ2-7	CSVEGQGRVEQYF	TGCAGCGTTGAGGGACAGGGCCGGGTCGAGCAGTACTTC
NA	NA	TRBV6-6	TRBJ2-5	CASSYGGDGTQYF	TGTGCCAGCAGTTATGGAGGGGACGGGACCCAGTACTTC
NA	NA	TRBV5-4	TRBJ2-7	CASSLDRLYEQYF	TGTGCCAGCAGCTTAGACAGACTCTACGAGCAGTACTTC